This record looks at one T cell receptor beta chain sequence and its context. What it binds is not known. Only in-frame clones appear in the TCRdb table, and some are missing; sequencing was by immunoSEQ multiplex PCR. The sample yields around 24,000 clones, about two thirds seen once. This record belongs to a study of STAT5B mutations in CD4+ large granular lymphocyte leukemia. Study results and limitations: Roughly a quarter of private leukemic clonotypes occurred rarely in other patients' non-leukemic repertoires. TRBV06-family usage was enriched in top patient clones (8/27) versus controls (2/35).

Buffy coats from healthy blood donors served as controls. CDR1 is SGHRS, CDR2 YFSETQ, per germline. Deletions cut 4 bases from V and 1 base from J, with 15 bases between. The CDR3 extends over 16 amino acids. The chain is built from TRBV5-1 and TRBJ2-1; D possibly uses TRBD1 or TRBD2 (6 bases each). The specimen was CD4+ T cells from blood buffy coats. The sequence was obtained from a human donor in good health. The CDR3 region has the DNA TGCGCCAGCAGCGGAGGGGGTTTAGGGTCCTACAATGAGCAGTTCTTC. Its protein product is CASSGGGLGSYNEQFF. The full variable domain, completed using reference TRBV5-1 and TRBJ2-1, is KAGVTQTPRYLIKTRGQQVTLSCSPISGHRSVSWYQQTPGQGLQFLFEYFSETQRNKGNFPGRFSGRQFSNSRSEMNVSTLELGDSALYLCASSGGGLGSYNEQFFGPGTRLTVL.